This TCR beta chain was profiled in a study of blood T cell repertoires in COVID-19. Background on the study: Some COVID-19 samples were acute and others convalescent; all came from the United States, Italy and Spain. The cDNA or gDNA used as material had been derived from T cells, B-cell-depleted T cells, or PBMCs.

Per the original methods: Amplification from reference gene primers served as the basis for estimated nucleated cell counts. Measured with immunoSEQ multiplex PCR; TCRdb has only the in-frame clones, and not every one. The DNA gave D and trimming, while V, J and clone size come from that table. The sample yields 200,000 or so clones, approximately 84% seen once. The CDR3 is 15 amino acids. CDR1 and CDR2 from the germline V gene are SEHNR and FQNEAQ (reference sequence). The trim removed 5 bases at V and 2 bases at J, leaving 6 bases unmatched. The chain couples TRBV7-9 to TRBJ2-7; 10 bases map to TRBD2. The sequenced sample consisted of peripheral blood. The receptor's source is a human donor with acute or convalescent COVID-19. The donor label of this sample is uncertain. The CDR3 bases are TGTGCCAGCAGCGCGGCCGGGACTAGCGCCTACGAGCAGTACTTC. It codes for CASSAAGTSAYEQYF.